The 22 T cell receptor beta chains in this list originate from one sample, sequenced in a study of T cell responses to AZD1222 COVID-19 vaccine. Profiled with immunoSEQ multiplex PCR; TCRdb holds only in-frame clones, not every one. This sample has some 130,000 clones; roughly 90% occur once, and the top ten carry under 2.5%. The sequences come from peripheral blood, collected on day 0 of AZD1222 vaccination. The receptors were sampled from an adult in good health.

This sequence joins TRBV15 and TRBJ2-7, with D perhaps given as TRBD1 or TRBD2 (6 bases each). The CDR3 extends over 14 amino acids. V lost 5 bases and J 7 bases, leaving 18 bases between the germline ends. Germline lookup yields CDR1 LNHNV and CDR2 YYDKDF (reference sequence). CDR3 region: CATSVSRGAREQYF. CDR3 DNA: TGTGCCACCAGCGTCTCTAGGGGGGCTCGGGAGCAGTACTTC.

This clone was observed a single time. The J gene is TRBJ1-3, the V gene TRBV7-9; a weak D match, TRBD1 (5 bases). Germline V CDR1 and CDR2: SEHNR, FQNEAQ (reference sequence). Trimming removed 1 base at V and 0 bases at J, with 16 bases between. The CDR3 extends over 18 amino acids. The CDR3 loop reads CASSLGLSGFNSGNTIYF. The CDR3 DNA is TGTGCCAGCAGCTTAGGTTTATCAGGGTTCAACTCTGGAAACACCATATATTTT.

The rearrangement joins TRBV18 to TRBJ2-1, with a tentative D call TRBD2 (6 bases). Germline V gene data show CDR1 as KGHSH and CDR2 as LQKENI. There are 12 residues in the CDR3. V was trimmed by 3 bases and J by 10 bases, leaving 10 bases between them. As DNA, the CDR3 is TGTGCCAGCTCACCTCAGGGAGGCGAGCAGTTCTTC. This translates into CASSPQGGEQFF.

The V gene is TRBV7-7, the J gene TRBJ2-7, with no clear D. Trimming cost V 5 bases and J 5 bases, with 13 bases left between them. Per the germline V gene, CDR1 is SSHAT and CDR2 is FNYEAQ (reference sequence). CDR3 length: 13 residues. CDR3 in amino acids: CASSLRVGDEQYF. The CDR3 bases are TGTGCCAGCAGCCTCCGAGTTGGGGACGAGCAGTACTTC.

The gene calls are TRBV7-3 and TRBJ2-1, with 10 bases matching TRBD2. This CDR3 region has 16 residues. J lost 9 bases, V lost 0 bases, and 8 bases had no gene match. CDR1 and CDR2 from the germline V gene are SGHTA and FQGTGA. The CDR3 bases are TGTGCCAGCAGCTTAACTAGCGGGGGGCTACGATTTGAGCAGTTCTTC. Amino acids: CASSLTSGGLRFEQFF.

The rearrangement uses TRBV5-8 and TRBJ1-2; D perhaps matches TRBD1 (6 bases). The germline V gene has CDR1 SGHTS and CDR2 YDEGEE. V was clipped by 4 bases and J by 2 bases, with 27 bases between them. The CDR3 runs 19 residues. The CDR3 here is CASSTYTEWTDHRNYGYTF. CDR3 nucleotide sequence: TGTGCCAGCAGCACCTACACCGAATGGACAGACCACAGGAACTATGGCTACACCTTC.

The rearrangement uses TRBV7-9 and TRBJ1-6; no reliable D call. CDR1 is SEHNR, CDR2 FQNEAQ, per germline (reference sequence). The CDR3 has 14 residues. V gave up 7 bases and J gave up 7 bases, with 14 bases separating them. This CDR3 is CASTLNSRNSPLHF. CDR3 DNA sequence: TGTGCCAGCACCCTCAATAGTCGCAATTCACCCCTCCACTTT.

The chain couples TRBV19 to TRBJ2-3; possibly TRBD2 for D (6 bases). The CDR3 extends over 14 amino acids. Per germline, CDR1 LNHDA and CDR2 SQIVND (reference sequence). V was trimmed by 3 bases and J by 3 bases, leaving 10 bases between them. CDR3 in DNA: TGTGCCAGTAGTATGGGTAGCGGAACAGATACGCAGTATTTT. Translated: CASSMGSGTDTQYF.

V and J are TRBV4-2 and TRBJ1-2; D remains unclear. Deletions cut 2 bases from V and 5 bases from J, with 9 bases between. The CDR3 runs 13 residues. Per the germline V gene, CDR1 is LGHNA and CDR2 is YNFKEQ. CDR3: CASSQSRSYGYTF. The CDR3 DNA follows: TGTGCCAGCAGCCAATCCCGGAGTTATGGCTACACCTTC.

This sequence joins TRBV19 and TRBJ1-1; D is undetermined. This CDR3 contains 14 residues. Between the trimmed V and J ends, which lost 6 bases and 1 base, there was a span of 12 bases. Germline V gene lookup returns CDR1 LNHDA and CDR2 SQIVND (reference sequence). Here the CDR3 DNA reads TGTGCCAGTAGGCCACGGGTCTCGAACACTGAAGCTTTCTTT. Translation gives CASRPRVSNTEAFF.

The chain joins TRBV7-3 to TRBJ2-1; 10 nucleotides align to TRBD2. Germline lookup yields CDR1 SGHTA and CDR2 FQGTGA. The J segment lost 5 bases and the V segment lost 2 bases, leaving 3 bases of the junction unmatched. The CDR3 is 15 amino acids. For the CDR3, the DNA is TGTGCCAGCAGCTTACAAGCGGGGGGGAACAATGAGCAGTTCTTC. Translating it yields CASSLQAGGNNEQFF.

The rearrangement joins TRBV7-3 to TRBJ1-1, with D perhaps matching TRBD1 (5 bases). Germline lookup yields CDR1 SGHTA and CDR2 FQGTGA. This CDR3 contains 16 residues. V lost 4 bases to trimming and J lost 1 base, with 16 bases between them. DNA of the CDR3: TGTGCCAGCAGCTCTAAGGGACTCCCGGGGAACACTGAAGCTTTCTTT. This translates into CASSSKGLPGNTEAFF. Variable domain in full (rest from reference TRBV7-3 and TRBJ1-1): GAGVSQTPSNKVTEKGKYVELRCDPISGHTALYWYRQSLGQGPEFLIYFQGTGAADDSGLPNDRFFAVRPEGSVSTLKIQRTERGDSAVYLCASSSKGLPGNTEAFFGQGTRLTVV.

The chain carries TRBV24-1 and TRBJ2-1; the D call may be TRBD1 or TRBD2 (6 bases each). The CDR3 is made up of 16 amino acids. V was pared by 8 bases and J by 0 bases, with 16 bases between. Germline CDR1 and CDR2: KGHDR and SFDVKD. CDR3 nucleotides: TGTGCCACCACCCCTGGGGGGCCTAGCTCCTACAATGAGCAGTTCTTC. Translating gives CATTPGGPSSYNEQFF.

The V gene is TRBV5-1, the J gene TRBJ2-1, with D perhaps TRBD2 (5 bases). Germline V gene sequence: CDR1 SGHRS, CDR2 YFSETQ. The CDR3 contains 18 residues. Trimming shortened V by 0 bases and J by 6 bases, and 22 bases separated the two germline ends. This chain's CDR3 is CASSLAGPIREGFNEQFF. As DNA, the CDR3 is TGCGCCAGCAGCTTGGCCGGGCCTATACGGGAAGGGTTCAATGAGCAGTTCTTC.

J is TRBJ1-2 and V is TRBV3-1 (or the pseudogene TRBV3-2); D unresolved. Trimming removed 0 bases at V and 7 bases at J, with 12 bases between. Germline assignment: CDR1 LGHDT and CDR2 YNNKEL (reference sequence). This CDR3 comprises 14 residues. The CDR3 spells CASSQDLSSLGYTF. CDR3 in DNA: TGTGCCAGCAGCCAAGATTTAAGTTCCCTTGGCTACACCTTC.

V gene TRBV7-9 combines with J gene TRBJ1-1, with unresolved D. Trimming stripped 5 bases from V and 10 bases from J, with 17 bases between. This CDR3 contains 13 residues. The germline V gene has CDR1 SEHNR and CDR2 FQNEAQ (reference sequence). The CDR3 is CASSLVPSDGAFF. The CDR3 DNA is TGTGCCAGCAGCCTCGTACCATCGGATGGAGCTTTCTTT.

A few counts support this clone. The chain is built from TRBV27 and TRBJ1-1; D might be TRBD1 (5 bases). V shed 5 bases and J shed 3 bases, with 19 bases lying between them. The CDR3 has 16 residues. Per the germline V gene, CDR1 is MNHEY and CDR2 is SMNVEV (reference sequence). The CDR3 DNA is TGTGCCAGCAGTCCGGGGCCCCTTCAGCGGGACACTGAAGCTTTCTTT. Its translation is CASSPGPLQRDTEAFF.

The chain links TRBV6-2 or TRBV6-3 to TRBJ1-2; the match to TRBD1 covers 7 bases. Germline CDR1 is MNHEY and CDR2 is SVGEGT. The CDR3 length is 13 residues. After removal of 5 bases from V and 7 bases from J, the junction contained 7 bases not matched to a gene. The DNA of the CDR3 is TGTGCCAGCAGTCCCGACAGGGCTGGTGGCTACACCTTC. As protein: CASSPDRAGGYTF.

The chain links TRBV15 to TRBJ1-4; a weak D match, TRBD1 (5 bases). The CDR3 totals 14 residues. Trimming took off 7 bases at V and 1 base at J, with 10 bases between the two ends. Germline CDR1 and CDR2: LNHNV and YYDKDF (reference sequence). The CDR3 here is CATTRGGTNEKLFF. For the CDR3, the DNA is TGTGCCACCACTAGGGGTGGAACTAATGAAAAACTGTTTTTT.

This chain joins TRBV27 and TRBJ2-1; a possible D gene is TRBD2 (6 bases). CDR1 is MNHEY and CDR2 is SMNVEV in the germline V gene (reference sequence). The CDR3 is made up of 13 amino acids. Trimming took 7 bases from V and 7 from J, leaving 14 bases between them. The DNA for the CDR3 is TGTGCCAGCACATACGGGAGTCGGAATGAGCAGTTCTTC. Encoded protein: CASTYGSRNEQFF.

This clone was seen a single time. This chain joins TRBV3-1 (or the pseudogene TRBV3-2) and TRBJ1-1, with D possibly TRBD1 on 6 matching bases. The CDR3 is 18 residues long. Germline V gene lookup returns CDR1 LGHDT and CDR2 YNNKEL (reference sequence). The V gene lost 3 bases and the J gene lost 4 bases, with 24 bases spanning the gap. CDR3 sequence (DNA): TGTGCCAGCAGCCATTCCCCAGGGACAATCGCCGGGGGCACTGAAGCTTTCTTT. Protein: CASSHSPGTIAGGTEAFF.

The rearrangement uses TRBV9 and TRBJ2-3; D call uncertain. Trimming removed 4 bases at V and 1 base at J, with 4 bases between. The CDR3 runs to 12 residues. CDR1 SGDLS and CDR2 YYNGEE come from the germline V gene. The CDR3 spells CASSLGTDTQYF. CDR3 coding DNA: TGTGCCAGCAGCCTGGGCACAGATACGCAGTATTTT. The full variable domain, rest sourced from reference TRBV9 and TRBJ2-3, is DSGVTQTPKHLITATGQRVTLRCSPRSGDLSVYWYQQSLDQGLQFLIQYYNGEERAKGNILERFSAQQFPDLHSELNLSSLELGDSALYFCASSLGTDTQYFGPGTRLTVL.